Below, one T cell receptor (beta chain) is given with its context. This receptor's antigen is unknown. A single base separates this from a much larger clone, so it may be a read error. Based on the germline V gene (reference sequence), the CDR1 and CDR2 sequences are SEHNR and FQNEAQ. The V end loses 4 bases and the J end loses 1 base, and a stretch of 10 bases separates them. The CDR3 runs 14 amino acids, cysteine and phenylalanine included. Of the read, only the CDR3 DNA is kept; its 42 bases are in frame from base 1. The sample belongs to a study of T cells in Graves' hyperthyroidism and ophthalmopathy (dated 2019 in TCRdb). For the study in its entirety: A discovery cohort of about 100 patients, about 43 with Graves' ophthalmopathy and fewer than 65 with stable Graves' hyperthyroidism, was used to find distinguishing TCR V-J signatures. The roughly 94 discovery patients were randomly split 7:3 into training and test sets. The paper describes TCR Vbeta CDR3 sequencing of 135 peripheral blood samples, made up of 43 ophthalmopathy patients, around 78 hyperthyroidism patients and 17 progressor patients. Prospective prediction of ophthalmopathy was tested in an independent validation cohort of 18 to 20 hyperthyroidism patients and 15 to 17 patients who later progressed to ophthalmopathy. In addition, the study compared T-cell repertoires in thyroid tissue and in blood from five or six Graves' hyperthyroidism patients. After blood sampling, hyperthyroidism patients were treated with methimazole at a starting dose of 30 mg daily, and ophthalmopathy patients were treated with high-dose intravenous methylprednisolone. General conclusions and limits of the study: Blood samples also contained most of the expanded thyroid clonotypes (frequency above 0.001), which suggests that blood repertoires may reflect thyroid immune responses. No statistical method was used to fix the sample size in advance, and group allocation was not hidden from the investigators. In validation, the model predicted progression to ophthalmopathy a median of roughly 6.5 months before onset, with around 70% sensitivity and more than 72% specificity. In cross-validation, a model built on a 13 V-J signature told ophthalmopathy apart from stable hyperthyroidism with approximately 90% sensitivity and roughly 81% specificity, and in testing the same model reached 80%/75%.

A patient counted as having stable Graves' hyperthyroidism if no progression to ophthalmopathy occurred over 18 months of follow-up. Hyperthyroidism patients were aged 18 to 65 years and newly diagnosed, with disease duration of less than 2 months. Exclusion was applied to patients with uncontrolled infections, other autoimmune diseases, pregnancy or lactation. Diagnoses were established on the basis of clinical symptoms, serum thyroxine and TRAb, thyroid ultrasound, and orbital computed tomography. Total RNA was extracted with Trizol reagent, and quality was checked on an Agilent 2100 Bioanalyzer. The TCR beta CDR3 regions were amplified from the RNA transcripts. The first round of RT-PCR for the TCR CDR3 was performed with the HTBI primer set and the Qiagen OneStep RT-PCR kit. A second multiplex PCR round built the libraries, followed by size selection and purification. Libraries were sequenced paired-end with 100 bp reads on an Illumina HiSeq2000. As for the authors' bioinformatics: SOAPnuke was used to process the raw data, removing reads that contained adapters or uncalled bases, had a mean Phred below 15, or lacked an exact match to the constant primer or identifier. High-quality paired reads were merged with COPE v1.2.5, and unique nucleotide sequences were defined as clonotypes. MiTCR v1.1 was used to align clonotypes to the IMGT TRBV, TRBD and TRBJ reference segments. Only V-J combinations with frequency above 0.0001, covering about 99% of repertoires, were analysed. A TCS score was defined as the ratio of F50 (clonal expansion) to E x V (chaos), with BLOSUM62-based TCRdist applied between CDR3 peptides within each V-J. Welch's t-statistics and random forest reduced around 520 V-J features to about 12, which were used in a naive Bayes classifier (R e1071). Starting from the raw public reads, TCRdb applied fastp trimming at Q25, assembled clones with MiXCR and retained in-frame beta chains. When rows share a CDR3 protein, they turn into one entry using the most common DNA and genes. The V and J calls come from TCRdb's annotation, not from the publication. The sample table holds roughly 580,000 distinct CDR3 sequences, of which approximately 44% were seen once. Roughly 8.2% of the sample comes from the top ten.

The chain couples TRBV7-9 to TRBJ1-1, with TRBD1 as a weak D call on 5 bases. The TCR originated in a woman aged 18-29 years with Graves' hyperthyroidism. Donor details come from another sample of the same person, matched by shared clones. The sequencing sample was made of peripheral blood or thyroid tissue (not recorded which). The sequenced DNA is TGTGCCAGCAGCTACGACAGACCGAACACTGAAGCTTTCTTT. Translated, this is CASSYDRPNTEAFF.